At least ten counts were recorded for the clone carrying this TCR beta chain. The target antigen is unknown. Amplification of TCR beta CDR3 regions was performed using RNA transcripts as template. TCR CDR3 underwent first-round RT-PCR with the HTBI primer set. TCRdb used MiXCR to reprocess the multiplex PCR reads, holding one entry per CDR3 protein. The repertoire includes 300,000 to 400,000 distinct CDR3 sequences, 21% of them detected once, and around 45% sits in the top ten. With a duration under 2 months, the hyperthyroidism was newly diagnosed in patients aged 18 to 65. The data are from a study of T cells in Graves' hyperthyroidism and ophthalmopathy. For the study at large: Peripheral blood collection took place at initial diagnosis, before any treatment. Findings and limits, study-wide: Ophthalmopathy and stable hyperthyroidism were told apart by a 13 V-J model. The model made its ophthalmopathy prediction, and onset followed a median 6.5 months later.

The CDR3 spans 17 residues. The V gene end was trimmed by 3 bases and the J gene end by 1 base; junction bases not matched to a gene: 8. Germline loops: CDR1 KGHSH, CDR2 LQKENI. Sequencing used blood. The source is a woman aged 45-65 years with Graves' hyperthyroidism. The V gene is TRBV18, the J gene TRBJ1-1; the match to TRBD1 covers 10 bases. In DNA form, the CDR3 reads TGTGCCAGCTCACCGATGGGACAGGGGATTGGGAACACTGAAGCTTTCTTT. Translation gives CASSPMGQGIGNTEAFF.